This is a list of T cell receptor beta chains from one sample in a study of shared clonotypes between healthy human individuals. Data came from immunoSEQ multiplex PCR; TCRdb stores just in-frame clones and leaves some out. The sample has millions of clones, 90% to 95% seen once. The sequenced sample consisted of naive CD4+ T cells sorted from blood. These receptor sequences come from a man between 18 and 29 years old in good health. CDR3s include the opening cysteine and the closing phenylalanine or tryptophan.

CDR3 protein: CASSAGVFLSTDTQYF; J gene: TRBJ2-3; V gene: TRBV5-1
CDR3 protein: CASSASRGPSYEQYF; J gene: TRBJ2-7; V gene: TRBV7-2
CDR3 protein: CASSLGDRNYGYTF; J gene: TRBJ1-2; V gene: TRBV7-2
CDR3 protein: CASSMMGGGSNQPQHF; J gene: TRBJ1-5; V gene: TRBV19
CDR3 protein: CASSERRQSYGYTF; J gene: TRBJ1-2; V gene: TRBV6-1
CDR3 protein: CASSSYRDRVSYEQYF; J gene: TRBJ2-7; V gene: TRBV2
CDR3 protein: CASSWGQFNTGELFF; J gene: TRBJ2-2; V gene: TRBV21-1
CDR3 protein: CASSRSGGSDTQYF; J gene: TRBJ2-3; V gene: TRBV6-5
CDR3 protein: CASSPARGEKLFF; J gene: TRBJ1-4; V gene: TRBV18
CDR3 protein: CASSQDFKSGYQETQYF; J gene: TRBJ2-5; V gene: TRBV4-3
CDR3 protein: CASSRDGNNSPLHF; J gene: TRBJ1-6; V gene: TRBV7-6
CDR3 protein: CASSPGTPYEQYF; J gene: TRBJ2-7; V gene: TRBV19
CDR3 protein: CASSLLADYNSPLHF; J gene: TRBJ1-6; V gene: TRBV7-9
CDR3 protein: CASSLSGTTETQYF; J gene: TRBJ2-5; V gene: TRBV2
CDR3 protein: CASSLNVVPDTQYF; J gene: TRBJ2-3; V gene: TRBV7-3
CDR3 protein: CASRDGLAVYNEQFF; J gene: TRBJ2-1; V gene: TRBV9
CDR3 protein: CASSQPGNNYGYTF; J gene: TRBJ1-2; V gene: TRBV4-1
CDR3 protein: CASSASGTDTQYF; J gene: TRBJ2-3; V gene: TRBV10-1
CDR3 protein: CAIGDSGRFITGELFF; J gene: TRBJ2-2; V gene: TRBV10-3
CDR3 protein: CASSLDQGETDTQYF; J gene: TRBJ2-3; V gene: TRBV5-1
CDR3 protein: CASSLRVSYNSPLHF; J gene: TRBJ1-6; V gene: TRBV28
CDR3 protein: CASSYAQGWNTEAFF; J gene: TRBJ1-1; V gene: TRBV6-5
CDR3 protein: CASSLFPPGETQYF; J gene: TRBJ2-5; V gene: TRBV7-9
CDR3 protein: CASSSGLAAEQYF; J gene: TRBJ2-7; V gene: TRBV27
CDR3 protein: CASSLALDGNTGELFF; J gene: TRBJ2-2; V gene: TRBV5-1
CDR3 protein: CASSDHRGIGDTQYF; J gene: TRBJ2-3; V gene: TRBV10-1
CDR3 protein: CSVGDRGELFF; J gene: TRBJ1-4; V gene: TRBV29-1
CDR3 protein: CASPFRDRGLDEQYF; J gene: TRBJ2-7; V gene: TRBV18
CDR3 protein: CASSVASGSTDTQYF; J gene: TRBJ2-3; V gene: TRBV9
CDR3 protein: CASSPGLGGKGGEQYF; J gene: TRBJ2-7; V gene: TRBV5-6
CDR3 protein: CASSRTNSNQPQHF; J gene: TRBJ1-5; V gene: TRBV7-2
CDR3 protein: CASSNLIGTNSNQPQHF; J gene: TRBJ1-5; V gene: TRBV4-1